This T cell receptor beta chain was retrieved from a study of T cell responses to AZD1222 COVID-19 vaccine. Study-wide context: Pooling covered second doses at about 4 or about 12 weeks. Findings of the study overall: Reportedly, close to half of spike-specific TCRs are directed against unmutated variant regions.

Details on this clone: Antigen unknown.

Assay: immunoSEQ multiplex PCR; the TCRdb copy retains only in-frame clones and omits some. The sample carries 66,000 or so clones, less than 90% recorded once. V was pared by 6 bases and J by 3 bases, with 16 bases of the junction left unmatched. The germline gives CDR1 LNHNV, CDR2 YYDKDF (reference sequence). This CDR3 region has 18 residues. This sample comprised peripheral blood, obtained on day 0 of AZD1222 vaccination. The gene calls are TRBV15 and TRBJ2-3, with 9 bases fitting TRBD1. The TCR was taken from an adult in good health. The CDR3 sequence: CATREWAQPGQGTDTQYF. CDR3 DNA sequence: TGTGCCACCAGGGAGTGGGCCCAACCGGGACAGGGAACAGATACGCAGTATTTT.